This is a list of T cell receptor beta chains from one sample in a study of CD8+CD57+ T cells in acquired aplastic anemia. TCRdb redid the calling of the reads with MiXCR, one entry per CDR3 protein. The sample records some 170,000 distinct CDR3 sequences, around 63% being singletons. Sample: sorted CD4+, CD8+, or CD8+CD57+ T cells (not recorded which) from PBMCs. These receptors were taken from a human donor with aplastic anemia. Each CDR3 is given with its conserved first and last residue. D genes are given only for firm matches. Part of the rows lack a size; the others show once, few, many or a class for expanded clones.

TRBJ2-7	TRBD1	TRBV20-1	.	TGCAGTGCTACCACGGGACAGGCCTACGAGCAGTACTTC	CSATTGQAYEQYF
TRBJ2-1	.	TRBV20-1	many	TGCAGTGCTTTACGTGGGAATGAGCAGTTCTTC	CSALRGNEQFF
TRBJ2-7	.	TRBV7-9	.	TGTGCCAGCAGCTTAGCGACCGGGCTGGGTTACGAGCAGTACTTC	CASSLATGLGYEQYF
TRBJ1-1	.	TRBV10-3	.	TGTGCCATCAGTGAAGGACCAGCTACTAACACTGAAGCTTTCTTT	CAISEGPATNTEAFF
TRBJ2-1	TRBD1	TRBV7-3	many	TGTGCCAGCAGCCCCGGGACAGGTGGTTTAGGTGAGCAGTTCTTC	CASSPGTGGLGEQFF
TRBJ2-1	TRBD1	TRBV14	.	TGTGCCAGCAGCCAGTTCGACAGGGGCGAAGAGTACAATGAGCAGTTCTTC	CASSQFDRGEEYNEQFF
TRBJ1-4	.	TRBV2	.	TGTGCCAGCAGTGCGGGGGGCTCGGGGAATGAAAAACTGTTTTTT	CASSAGGSGNEKLFF
TRBJ2-1	TRBD1	TRBV7-9	.	TGTGCCGTCCAGACCGGGACAGGCATCCCTGAGCAGTTCTTC	CAVQTGTGIPEQFF
TRBJ1-5	.	TRBV20-1	.	TGCAGTGCTAGAGAGGCACTTAATCAGCCCCAGCATTTT	CSAREALNQPQHF
TRBJ2-5	.	TRBV20-1	.	TGCAGTGCTAGGAGGCAGGGGACGGCTCAAGAGACCCAGTACTTC	CSARRQGTAQETQYF
TRBJ2-7	.	TRBV20-1	.	TGCAGTGCATCGATCGGCCCAGGGGCCCACGAGCAGTACTTC	CSASIGPGAHEQYF
TRBJ2-7	TRBD2	TRBV5-6	.	TGTGCCAGCATCCAACTAGCGGGAGACCCCTACGAGCAGTACTTC	CASIQLAGDPYEQYF
TRBJ2-3	.	TRBV20-1	.	TGCAGTGCTAGACTAGCTAGCACAGATACGCAGTATTTT	CSARLASTDTQYF
TRBJ1-5	.	TRBV7-8	.	TGTGCCAGCAGACGAGAAGGGGGGATTAGCAATCAGCCCCAGCATTTT	CASRREGGISNQPQHF
TRBJ1-4	.	TRBV25-1	many	TGTGCCAGCAGTGAATATGAGGGCCGTAATGAAAAACTGTTTTTT	CASSEYEGRNEKLFF
TRBJ1-2	.	TRBV5-1	many	TGCGCCAGCAGCTTGGACAGGGAGGCGGATGGCTACACCTTC	CASSLDREADGYTF
TRBJ2-3	.	TRBV19	.	TGTGCCAGTAGTATATCTTCATCAGATACGCAGTATTTT	CASSISSSDTQYF
TRBJ1-1	.	TRBV7-8	.	TGTGCCAGCAGCTTTTACTCGGGACCCGTCTACAATGAAGCTTTCTTT	CASSFYSGPVYNEAFF
TRBJ2-3	TRBD1	TRBV15	.	TGTGCCACCAGCAGAGATCGGACAGGGCCAGATACGCAGTATTTT	CATSRDRTGPDTQYF
TRBJ1-2	.	TRBV15	.	TGTGCCACGCAAGAATACTATGGCTACACCTTC	CATQEYYGYTF
TRBJ1-2	TRBD1	TRBV16	once	TGTGCCAGCAGCCTCCTCGGACAGGGGGACTATGGCTACACCTTC	CASSLLGQGDYGYTF
TRBJ1-2	.	TRBV7-9	.	TGTGCCAGCAGCGCTCCCGAAAGAGGTGGCTACACCTTC	CASSAPERGGYTF
TRBJ1-2	.	TRBV5-1	many	TGCGCCAGCAGCTTGATAGTTGGTTATGGCTACACCTTC	CASSLIVGYGYTF
TRBJ1-3	.	TRBV5-1	many	TGCGCCAGCAGCCTTTCCTCTGGAAACACCATATATTTT	CASSLSSGNTIYF
TRBJ2-5	.	TRBV24-1	.	TGTGCCACCAGTGAGTCCGGGGGGCGCGTAGAGACCCAGTACTTC	CATSESGGRVETQYF
TRBJ2-2	.	TRBV29-1	.	TGCAGCGTCGGGGGGCAGGGGGTAACCGGGGAGCTGTTTTTT	CSVGGQGVTGELFF
TRBJ2-7	.	TRBV27	many	TGTGCCAGCAGTTTTAGCAGTTCCTACGAGCAGTACTTC	CASSFSSSYEQYF